The 15 T cell receptor beta chains reported below all come from one sample, sequenced in a study of cytomegalovirus exposure and HLA in healthy donors. Vbeta (60) and Jbeta (13) primers were used in the PCR. Sequencing used immunoSEQ multiplex PCR; TCRdb keeps in-frame clones, though not all of them. The table records under 300,000 clones, approximately 82% of them present only once. Sequencing was carried out using PBMCs. These receptors all stem from a woman aged 55-75 years in good health and CMV-seropositive.

The chain carries TRBV6-5 and TRBJ1-2; 8 bases are shared with TRBD1. The V and J ends lost 5 bases and 5 bases, in that order; junction bases with no gene match: 4. The germline CDR1 and CDR2 sequences are MNHEY and SVGAGI. The CDR3 totals 13 residues. The CDR3 reads CASSRQGPYGYTF. CDR3 sequence (DNA): TGTGCCAGCAGTCGACAGGGGCCTTATGGCTACACCTTC.

This clone was picked up one time. The rearrangement uses TRBV7-9 and TRBJ2-5; 10 nucleotides line up with TRBD1. CDR1 and CDR2 (germline): SEHNR, FQNEAQ (reference sequence). Trimming cost V 2 bases and J 5 bases; bases outside gene matches: 5. CDR3 length equals 15 residues. This chain's CDR3 is CASSLSTGGSETQYF. The CDR3, as DNA: TGTGCCAGCAGCTTATCGACAGGGGGCTCGGAGACCCAGTACTTC.

The chain is built from TRBV10-3 and TRBJ2-2, with TRBD1 matching over 7 bases. The CDR3 runs to 14 residues. Looked up from germline, CDR1 is ENHRY and CDR2 is SYGVKD. V lost 7 bases to trimming and J lost 4 bases; unmatched junction nucleotides: 6. DNA of the CDR3: TGTGCCATCACTGGGACAGCGATCACCGGGGAGCTGTTTTTT. Translating gives CAITGTAITGELFF.

This sequence joins TRBV2 and TRBJ2-2, with D possibly being TRBD2 (5 bases). Trimming left V 7 bases short and J 4 bases short, with 16 bases between. CDR1 and CDR2 (germline): SNHLY, FYNNEI. CDR3 length equals 15 residues. CDR3 sequence (DNA): TGTGCCAGCATGAAGGCGCCTGCGGGCACCGGGGAGCTGTTTTTT. Translating it yields CASMKAPAGTGELFF.

This clone was observed a single time. This chain joins TRBV4-1 and TRBJ2-7, with 7 bases identical to TRBD1. The V segment lost 5 bases and the J segment 0 bases; nucleotides outside the gene matches: 10. CDR1 and CDR2 (germline): MGHRA, YSYEKL. The length of the CDR3 is 16 residues. The CDR3 protein is CASSIDPDRSSYEQYF. The CDR3, as DNA: TGCGCCAGCAGCATAGACCCGGACAGGAGCTCCTACGAGCAGTACTTC.

This chain links TRBV6-5 with TRBJ1-2; possible D gene TRBD1, 5 bases. The CDR3 spans 15 residues. V dropped 2 bases and J dropped 1 base, with 11 bases sitting between them. Germline CDR1 and CDR2: MNHEY and SVGAGI. The CDR3 bases are TGTGCCAGCAGTTACGGCCGACAGATTAACTATGGCTACACCTTC. Translated, it gives CASSYGRQINYGYTF.

This clone was seen only once. The rearrangement joins TRBV27 to TRBJ1-2; D is perhaps TRBD1 (6 bases). In germline, CDR1 is MNHEY, CDR2 SMNVEV (reference sequence). V was shortened by 5 bases and J by 3 bases, with 19 bases between the two germline ends. This CDR3 is built from 16 residues. Here the CDR3 DNA reads TGTGCCAGCAGTGCGCTGGGGGGGACAATTCACTATGGCTACACCTTC. It codes for CASSALGGTIHYGYTF.

The chain couples TRBV6-1 to TRBJ2-1, with D unclear. Germline loops: CDR1 MNHNS, CDR2 SASEGT. CDR3 length equals 13 residues. V lost 1 base and J 8 bases, leaving 9 bases between the germline ends. Here the CDR3 DNA reads TGTGCCAGCAGTGAAGGCGGTCGGTATGAGCAGTTCTTC. It codes for CASSEGGRYEQFF.

There are a few counts of this clone. The rearrangement links TRBV5-1 to TRBJ2-3, with D tentatively TRBD2 (5 bases). This CDR3 comprises 19 residues. Trimming removed 4 bases at V and 9 bases at J, with 33 bases between. Per the germline V gene, CDR1 is SGHRS and CDR2 is YFSETQ. CDR3 sequence reads: CASSPGIFREVVSLVTQYF. The CDR3 nucleotides read TGCGCCAGCAGCCCGGGTATTTTTCGGGAAGTAGTGAGTCTTGTCACGCAGTATTTT.

This clone was counted a few times. The CDR3 region has the DNA TGTGCCTGGAATGGGTACCGGGTGAACTATGGCTACACCTTC. Its translation: CAWNGYRVNYGYTF. The V and J genes are TRBV30 and TRBJ1-2; D uncertain. Germline V CDR1 and CDR2: GTSNPN, SVGIG (reference sequence). This CDR3 is 14 amino acids long. With 4 bases removed from V and 2 bases from J, the gap between germline ends came to 14 bases.

The rearrangement joins TRBV5-4 to TRBJ2-7; 11 nucleotides line up with TRBD1. The ends lost 1 base at V and 0 bases at J; junction bases unmatched: 9. CDR3 size: 18 residues. CDR1 is SGHNT, CDR2 YYREEE, per germline (reference sequence). The DNA of the CDR3 is TGTGCCAGCAGCTTGTATGGGACAGGGGGACTTAGCTCCTACGAGCAGTACTTC. It yields the protein CASSLYGTGGLSSYEQYF.

For this clone: Other DNA sequences in the same sample also yield this CDR3. The chain combines TRBV7-9 with TRBJ2-3; the D is unclear. V lost 3 bases, J lost 1 base, and 11 bases lay in between. Per germline, CDR1 SEHNR and CDR2 FQNEAQ (reference sequence). The CDR3 covers 15 residues. The CDR3 region is CASSLVELGTDTQYF. CDR3 in DNA: TGTGCCAGCAGCTTGGTCGAGTTGGGCACAGATACGCAGTATTTT.

The V and J genes are TRBV5-1 and TRBJ1-1; TRBD1 agrees at 8 bases. Germline V gene lookup returns CDR1 SGHRS and CDR2 YFSETQ. The CDR3 has 15 amino acids. The J segment lost 2 bases and the V segment lost 0 bases, leaving 3 bases of the junction unmatched. The CDR3 region has the DNA TGCGCCAGCAGCTTGGGGGACAGGCCCAACACTGAAGCTTTCTTT. Translation: CASSLGDRPNTEAFF.

The rearrangement links TRBV18 to TRBJ2-5; tentatively, D is TRBD2 (6 bases). Between the trimmed V and J ends, which lost 3 bases and 2 bases, there was a span of 13 bases. CDR3 size: 15 residues. The germline CDR1 and CDR2 sequences are KGHSH and LQKENI. The CDR3 DNA is TGTGCCAGCTCACCCCCGGGACTGGCTCAAGAGACCCAGTACTTC. Translated, it gives CASSPPGLAQETQYF.

The chain has TRBV6-1 and TRBJ2-1; 7 bases align to TRBD2. CDR1 and CDR2 from the germline V gene are MNHNS and SASEGT. V lost 4 bases to trimming and J lost 2 bases; unmatched junction nucleotides: 5. The CDR3 runs 15 residues. The CDR3 sequence: CASSGAGEAYNEQFF. Here the CDR3 DNA reads TGTGCCAGCAGTGGGGCGGGAGAAGCCTACAATGAGCAGTTCTTC.